This T cell receptor beta chain appears in the sequencing data of a study of monozygotic twins with inflammatory bowel disease. The CDR3 extends over 14 amino acids. Germline V gives CDR1 DFQATT, CDR2 SNEGSKA (reference sequence). General study results and limits: Relative to healthy twins, IBD patients had fewer clonotypes in common with others, a gap that was especially apparent with disease activity.

As for this clonotype: Its antigen is unknown.

Nested PCRs (about 17 and 10 cycles, two total) were applied to TCRalpha and TCRbeta cDNA. Reanalyzing the 5' RACE reads, TCRdb keeps one entry per CDR3 protein, without DNA. The sample table sets out about 160,000 distinct CDR3 sequences. J is TRBJ2-7 and V is TRBV20-1. The sequence was collected from a human donor with ulcerative colitis or Crohn's disease, or a healthy co-twin of an affected twin (not recorded which). The sequenced sample was blood. CDR3 protein: CSARDWGNSYEQYF.